This T cell receptor (beta chain) was profiled in a study of T cells and Merkel cell carcinoma outcomes (dated by TCRdb to the early 2020s). For the wider study: The tumor T-cell repertoire, together with T-cell density, was examined as a predictor of clinical outcome in patients with Merkel cell carcinoma. General conclusions and limits of the study: Clinical outcomes in Merkel cell carcinoma patients were reported to be predicted by T-cell repertoire features combined with T-cell density.

Receptor libraries were prepared by the immunoSEQ multiplex PCR assay. This immuneACCESS table, as held by TCRdb, lists in-frame sequences with V and J called but not all clones. Of the missing ones, under half trace to an unresolved V gene in checked studies; the others have no known cause. Here the sample has 9,500 to 15,000 clones; just under 97% occur a single time. The ten biggest clones cover roughly 0.92% of the sample. Samples came from patients with Merkel cell carcinoma. Points on this clone: There is no known antigen for this receptor. No clone much larger than this one lies a single base away; base qualities are absent.

From its cysteine to its phenylalanine, the CDR3 spans 15 amino acids. Only the CDR3 part of the read is kept: 45 bases, read in frame from the first base. CDR1 and CDR2, per the germline V gene (reference sequence), are MNHEY and SMNVEV. V is cut by 3 bases and J by 4 bases, and the space between the germline ends is 15 bases. The sequencing sample was made of tumor tissue from Merkel cell carcinoma. Recombination joined TRBV27 with TRBJ2-5; the D gene may be TRBD1 or TRBD2, since each aligns over 5 bases. This TCR was recovered from a human donor with Merkel cell carcinoma. The CDR3 here reads CASSLLRGGRETQYF. The DNA reads as follows: TGTGCCAGCAGTTTGTTGAGGGGTGGACGAGAGACCCAGTACTTC.